These T cell receptor beta chains were read from a single sample in a study of CD8 T cells in Susac syndrome. TCRdb reanalysed the immunoSEQ multiplex PCR reads using MiXCR and keeps one entry per CDR3 protein. The repertoire has 150,000 to 250,000 distinct CDR3 sequences, about 95% of them found once; the top ten carry about 0.09%. The source material was CD4+ T cells from PBMCs. The receptors come from a human donor with multiple sclerosis. The CDR3 runs from the conserved cysteine through the conserved F or W. D genes are given only for firm matches. Only part of the rows carry a size: once, few, many, or a class if the clone is expanded.

J,size,V,D,DNA,CDR3
TRBJ2-5,NA,TRBV24-1,NA,TGTGCCACCCAAAGCGAGGCAGAGGAGACCCAGTACTTC,CATQSEAEETQYF
TRBJ1-5,NA,TRBV5-1,NA,TGCGCCAGCAGCTTGGGTCTGGACGGTTCGCCCCAGCATTTT,CASSLGLDGSPQHF
TRBJ2-7,once,TRBV23-1,NA,TGCGCCAGCAGTCAGACCTCAGGGGCCCACGACGAGCAGTACTTC,CASSQTSGAHDEQYF
TRBJ2-3,once,TRBV10-3,TRBD1,TGTGCCACAGGACAGGGGGCTTCGGATACGCAGTATTTT,CATGQGASDTQYF
TRBJ2-7,once,TRBV24-1,NA,TGTGCCACCAGTGACCAATACGAGCAGTACTTC,CATSDQYEQYF
TRBJ2-5,NA,TRBV14,NA,TGTGCCAGCAGCCAAGATGGGCGGCCTTGGGAGACCCAGTACTTC,CASSQDGRPWETQYF
TRBJ1-5,NA,TRBV20-1,TRBD1,TGCAGTGCTAACCGGGACAGGGATAATCAGCCCCAGCATTTT,CSANRDRDNQPQHF
TRBJ2-4,NA,TRBV30,NA,TGTGCCTGGAGTGGGGACCTTCTAAGCGGAAACATTCAGTACTTC,CAWSGDLLSGNIQYF
TRBJ2-5,NA,TRBV5-4,TRBD2,TGTGCCAGCAGCTTGTTGAGCGGGGGCCGGCGGGAGACCCAGTACTTC,CASSLLSGGRRETQYF
TRBJ2-1,once,TRBV12-3/TRBV12-4,NA,TGTGCCAGCAGCCCCGGGGACAATGAGCAGTTCTTC,CASSPGDNEQFF
TRBJ1-1,NA,TRBV15,NA,TGTGCCACCAGCAGAGATCAGGGGCTCGGCGCTGAAGCTTTCTTT,CATSRDQGLGAEAFF
TRBJ2-5,NA,TRBV14,NA,TGTGCCAGCAGCCAAGGGATGGGATATCAAGAGACCCAGTACTTC,CASSQGMGYQETQYF
TRBJ2-3,NA,TRBV7-8,NA,TGTGCCAGCAGCTTAGCGACTAGACTTTGGGTCACAGATACGCAGTATTTT,CASSLATRLWVTDTQYF
TRBJ2-3,NA,TRBV9,NA,TGTGCCAGCAGCCCCAGACCCCCAGGGACCATGAGCACAGATACGCAGTATTTT,CASSPRPPGTMSTDTQYF
TRBJ2-7,NA,TRBV3-1,TRBD2,TGTGCCAGCAGCCAAGATACTAGCGGGCTTTGGGAGCAGTACTTC,CASSQDTSGLWEQYF
TRBJ1-1,NA,TRBV20-1,NA,TGCAGTGCTAGTGACGATCAGGGAGTGAACACTGAAGCTTTCTTT,CSASDDQGVNTEAFF
TRBJ2-7,NA,TRBV20-1,NA,TGCAGTGCTAGTGGCTCCTCCTACGAGCAGTACTTC,CSASGSSYEQYF
TRBJ2-7,NA,TRBV12-3/TRBV12-4,NA,TGTGCCAGCAGCCGAACGGATCCTAACCGGGAGCAGTACTTC,CASSRTDPNREQYF
TRBJ2-2,NA,TRBV4-1,NA,TGCGCCAGCAGCCCCTTGTGGGTGGCCGGGGAGCTGTTTTTT,CASSPLWVAGELFF
TRBJ1-1,NA,TRBV29-1,NA,TGCAATAGCGTTGAAGTAGCGGGGTTGAACACTGAAGCTTTCTTT,CNSVEVAGLNTEAFF
TRBJ1-3,NA,TRBV29-1,NA,TGCAGCGTCGCCCAGGACACCATATATTTT,CSVAQDTIYF
TRBJ2-1,NA,TRBV24-1,NA,TGTGCCACCAGTGATGGCCCCGAAGTAGAGCAGTTCTTC,CATSDGPEVEQFF
TRBJ1-1,NA,TRBV7-9,TRBD1,TGTGCCAGCGGGGGACAGGGGACTGAAGCTTTCTTT,CASGGQGTEAFF
TRBJ1-6,NA,TRBV30,TRBD1,TGTGCCTGGAGTGTACTCCCAGGGGGTAATTCACCCCTCCACTTT,CAWSVLPGGNSPLHF
TRBJ2-7,NA,TRBV12-3/TRBV12-4,NA,TGTGCCAGCAGTCCCGGGACGCGAGCCTACGAGCAGTACTTC,CASSPGTRAYEQYF
TRBJ1-4,NA,TRBV27,NA,TGTGCCAGCAGTTTATTCAGCACCTCCGAAAAACTGTTTTTT,CASSLFSTSEKLFF
TRBJ2-1,NA,TRBV20-1,TRBD2,TGCAGTGCCCCAAGCGTGCTGGCGGGAGGATACAATGAGCAGTTCTTC,CSAPSVLAGGYNEQFF
TRBJ2-2,NA,TRBV5-6,NA,TGTGCCAGCAGCTTGCGCTGGAACACCGGGGAGCTGTTTTTT,CASSLRWNTGELFF
TRBJ2-6,NA,TRBV20-1,NA,TGCAGTGGCATTCCTACAGGGGCCAACGTCCTGACTTTC,CSGIPTGANVLTF
TRBJ2-7,NA,TRBV23-1,TRBD1,TGCGCCAACGATGTCGGGACAGAATTAGGAGACTTGGGCTACGAGCAGTACTTC,CANDVGTELGDLGYEQYF
TRBJ1-6,NA,TRBV11-2,NA,TGTGCCAGCAGCTTAGTGGCAGGCACCTATAATTCACCCCTCCACTTT,CASSLVAGTYNSPLHF
TRBJ1-5,NA,TRBV29-1,TRBD1,TGCAGCGTTACGGGGACAGGGGGACCCCAGCATTTT,CSVTGTGGPQHF
TRBJ2-1,NA,TRBV30,TRBD2,TGTGCCTGGAGTGTACGGCGGGGGGGCAATGAGCAGTTCTTC,CAWSVRRGGNEQFF
TRBJ2-2,NA,TRBV20-1,NA,TGCAGTGCTAGATCGCAGGGGAACACCGGGGAGCTGTTTTTT,CSARSQGNTGELFF
TRBJ2-7,NA,TRBV29-1,NA,TGCAGCGTTGAAGAAGGGCCTTACGAGCAGTACTTC,CSVEEGPYEQYF
TRBJ1-1,once,TRBV29-1,NA,TGCAGCGTGGAGCGGGGGGGTGATCACACTGAAGCTTTCTTT,CSVERGGDHTEAFF
TRBJ1-2,NA,TRBV25-1,TRBD1,TGTGCCAGCAGTGAACCGGGACAGGCGCCCTATGGCTACACCTTC,CASSEPGQAPYGYTF
TRBJ1-6,NA,TRBV25-1,NA,TGTGCCAGCAGTGAATCGGCCGTCCCATCACCCCTCCACTTT,CASSESAVPSPLHF
TRBJ2-1,NA,TRBV12-3/TRBV12-4,NA,TGTGCCAGCAGTTTTGGGGGACCAAGCTTTGCGCAGTTCTTC,CASSFGGPSFAQFF
TRBJ1-6,NA,TRBV25-1,NA,TGTGCCAGCAGGGAACCTGGATCTTCACCCCTCCACTTT,CASREPGSSPLHF
TRBJ1-5,NA,TRBV4-1,NA,TGCGCCAGCAGCCAAGTGAGAATGGGAGCTTATCAGCCCCAGCATTTT,CASSQVRMGAYQPQHF
TRBJ1-2,NA,TRBV24-1,NA,TGTGCCACCAGGCAGGCAGAAGGATATGGCTACACCTTC,CATRQAEGYGYTF